The T cell receptor beta chain described here comes from a study of blood T cell repertoires in COVID-19. The overall study: The United States, Italy and Spain supplied acute and convalescent COVID-19 samples. Sources were T cells, B-cell-depleted T cells, or PBMCs; the material itself was cDNA or gDNA.

Per the study methods: Estimation of nucleated cell counts relied on the amplification of reference gene primers. This table comes from immunoSEQ multiplex PCR, and its TCRdb copy is limited to in-frame clones, with some not included. V, J and clone size are those of that table, while D and trimming were read from the DNA. The profile shows hundreds of thousands of clones, 70% to 90% of them singletons. This clone has just one count. This CDR3 has 15 amino acids. Trimming pared 1 base from V and 4 bases from J, leaving 13 bases between. Germline CDR1 MNHEY, CDR2 SMNVEV (reference sequence). The TCR sequence derives from a woman in her 50s with active or convalescent COVID-19. The chain joins TRBV27 to TRBJ1-1; the D gene is possibly TRBD1 (6 bases). What was sequenced was peripheral blood. CDR3 sequence: CASSLLSQGSTEAFF. Written as DNA, the CDR3 is TGTGCCAGCAGTTTATTAAGTCAGGGGAGCACTGAAGCTTTCTTT.